Shown below are 20 T cell receptor beta chains from a single sample sequenced in a study of cytomegalovirus exposure and HLA in healthy donors. The PCR was carried out with 60 Vbeta primers and 13 Jbeta primers. TCRdb keeps only in-frame clones here, not all; method: immunoSEQ multiplex PCR. The table records about 130,000 clones, 60% to 85% of them present only once. The specimen was PBMCs. These receptors were obtained from a human donor in good health.

On this clone: Other DNA sequences of this sample code for an identical CDR3. The J gene is TRBJ2-1, the V gene TRBV9; the D gene is possibly TRBD1 (6 bases). The CDR3 covers 13 residues. V shed 1 base and J shed 5 bases, with 7 bases lying between them. The germline V gene has CDR1 SGDLS and CDR2 YYNGEE. DNA for the CDR3: TGTGCCAGCAGCGTACGACAGGACAATGAGCAGTTCTTC. Translation: CASSVRQDNEQFF.

This clone was recorded a few times. The chain uses TRBV5-6 and TRBJ2-7, with D tentatively TRBD2 (6 bases). Germline V lookup: CDR1 SGHDT, CDR2 YYEEEE. The CDR3 is made up of 15 amino acids. V shed 2 bases and J shed 5 bases, with 17 bases lying between them. CDR3 nucleotide sequence: TGTGCCAGCAGCTTAGTGGGCGTGGGGGGTGACGAGCAGTACTTC. It yields the protein CASSLVGVGGDEQYF.

V and J are TRBV19 and TRBJ2-7; D possibly corresponds to TRBD1 (6 bases). The length of the CDR3 is 15 residues. Trimming took off 8 bases at V and 3 bases at J, with 20 bases between the two ends. Germline V gives CDR1 LNHDA, CDR2 SQIVND (reference sequence). This chain's CDR3 is CASPHGQPHNYEQYF. The DNA of the CDR3 is TGTGCCAGTCCCCACGGACAGCCACACAACTACGAGCAGTACTTC.

V gene TRBV28 combines with J gene TRBJ1-1, with D unclear. CDR3 length: 12 amino acids. The germline V gene encodes CDR1 MDHEN and CDR2 SYDVKM. V gave up 7 bases and J gave up 4 bases, with 10 bases separating them. Here the CDR3 DNA reads TGTGCCAGCACCCGGGAGGGCACTGAAGCTTTCTTT. Amino acids: CASTREGTEAFF.

This chain uses TRBV25-1 with TRBJ2-2; D uncertain. This CDR3 is 11 amino acids long. V lost 10 bases and J 6 bases, leaving 9 bases between the germline ends. Germline assignment: CDR1 MGHDK and CDR2 SYGVNS. CDR3 region: CATTMAGELFF. As DNA, the CDR3 is TGTGCCACCACAATGGCCGGGGAGCTGTTTTTT.

The J gene is TRBJ2-7, the V gene TRBV5-1; 13 bases match TRBD2. Germline CDR1 reads SGHRS; CDR2 reads YFSETQ. The J segment lost 2 bases and the V segment lost 5 bases, leaving 7 bases of the junction unmatched. The length of the CDR3 is 16 residues. This CDR3 reads CASRSTGTSGTYEQYF. DNA of the CDR3: TGCGCCAGCAGAAGCACCGGGACTAGCGGGACCTACGAGCAGTACTTC.

This clone was detected only once. V and J are TRBV9 and TRBJ1-2; 7 nucleotides line up with TRBD1. V lost 0 bases to trimming and J lost 6 bases; unmatched junction nucleotides: 5. This CDR3 spans 14 amino acids. Germline V gene sequence: CDR1 SGDLS, CDR2 YYNGEE. CDR3 DNA: TGTGCCAGCAGCGTAGCTTACACAGGGGATGGCTACACCTTC. Its protein product is CASSVAYTGDGYTF. Filled out from reference TRBV9 and TRBJ1-2, the complete variable domain reads DSGVTQTPKHLITATGQRVTLRCSPRSGDLSVYWYQQSLDQGLQFLIQYYNGEERAKGNILERFSAQQFPDLHSELNLSSLELGDSALYFCASSVAYTGDGYTFGSGTRLTVV.

The rearrangement links TRBV10-3 to TRBJ2-3; 12 bases are a match to TRBD2. Germline lookup yields CDR1 ENHRY and CDR2 SYGVKD. Trimming at V came to 4 bases and at J to 4 bases, leaving 0 bases not matched to a gene. The CDR3 extends over 14 amino acids. The CDR3 nucleotides are TGTGCCATCAGTGGGACTAGCGGGGCAGATACGCAGTATTTT. Translation gives CAISGTSGADTQYF.

The V gene is TRBV2, the J gene TRBJ1-2; TRBD1 agrees at 8 bases. Germline CDR1 SNHLY, CDR2 FYNNEI. The CDR3 spans 14 residues. V lost 8 bases to trimming and J lost 3 bases; unmatched junction nucleotides: 8. CDR3 sequence: CASRPTGGDYGYTF. Here the CDR3 DNA reads TGTGCCAGCCGACCCACAGGGGGAGACTATGGCTACACCTTC.

This clone was counted a few times. V and J are TRBV18 and TRBJ1-2; 7 bases line up with TRBD1. CDR3 length: 16 amino acids. Germline lookup yields CDR1 KGHSH and CDR2 LQKENI. Germline trimming cut 1 base from V and 1 base from J; bases unmatched to any gene: 6. The CDR3: CASSPRNRGNNYGYTF. The CDR3 nucleotides read TGTGCCAGCTCACCACGGAACAGGGGAAATAACTATGGCTACACCTTC.

The rearrangement uses TRBV12-5 and TRBJ2-1; 13 nucleotides agree with TRBD2. The CDR3 is made up of 14 amino acids. The ends lost 4 bases at V and 9 bases at J; junction bases unmatched: 3. Germline-derived CDR1 and CDR2 are LGHNT and FRNRAP. The CDR3 region has the DNA TGTGCTAGTGGTTGGGGACTAGCGGGGAGTGAGCAGTTCTTC. It specifies CASGWGLAGSEQFF.

The chain is built from TRBV9 and TRBJ2-7, with 8 positions matching TRBD1. The J segment lost 5 bases and the V segment lost 3 bases, leaving 10 bases of the junction unmatched. Germline CDR1 and CDR2: SGDLS and YYNGEE. The CDR3 is made up of 15 amino acids. The DNA for the CDR3 is TGTGCCAGCAGCGCGACCGGGACAGGAGTAAACGAGCAGTACTTC. Translated: CASSATGTGVNEQYF.

This chain connects TRBV27 to TRBJ2-3, with 7 bases fitting TRBD2. Germline lookup yields CDR1 MNHEY and CDR2 SMNVEV (reference sequence). V gave up 2 bases and J gave up 0 bases; unmatched junction bases: 5. This CDR3 contains 16 residues. CDR3 sequence reads: CASSLSLAASTDTQYF. CDR3 nucleotides: TGTGCCAGCAGTTTAAGTCTAGCGGCTAGCACAGATACGCAGTATTTT.

The chain carries TRBV27 and TRBJ1-1; D gene unclear. Trimming removed 3 bases from V and 4 bases from J, with 9 bases in between. Germline V gene sequence: CDR1 MNHEY, CDR2 SMNVEV (reference sequence). CDR3 length: 13 amino acids. DNA for the CDR3: TGTGCCAGCAGTTTCGCAGCGCGCACTGAAGCTTTCTTT. Translating gives CASSFAARTEAFF.

The table lists this clone with a few counts. The chain uses TRBV6-6 and TRBJ2-7, with a possible D match to TRBD2 (7 bases). Germline-derived CDR1 and CDR2 are MNHNY and SVGAGI (reference sequence). The CDR3 has 14 amino acids. The V end was cut by 9 bases, the J end by 5 bases, with 20 bases between. For the CDR3, the DNA is TGTGCCAGTGGGGGGGTGGGGGCGCGCGACGAGCAGTACTTC. Its translation is CASGGVGARDEQYF.

This sequence joins TRBV2 and TRBJ1-4, with a possible D match to TRBD1 (6 bases). This CDR3 comprises 15 residues. V was clipped by 8 bases and J by 6 bases, with 19 bases between them. Germline CDR1 is SNHLY and CDR2 is FYNNEI. The CDR3 sequence is CASAARDTAYEKLFF. CDR3 in DNA: TGTGCCAGCGCCGCACGGGACACCGCTTATGAAAAACTGTTTTTT.

The J gene is TRBJ2-7, the V gene TRBV6-5; tentative D call: TRBD1 (6 bases). The CDR3 covers 13 residues. Germline V lookup: CDR1 MNHEY, CDR2 SVGAGI. The V end was cut by 2 bases, the J end by 9 bases, with 14 bases between. CDR3 loop: CASSYQGNHAQYF. The CDR3, as DNA: TGTGCCAGCAGTTACCAGGGGAATCACGCGCAGTACTTC.

The rearrangement uses TRBV13 and TRBJ2-7, with D possibly TRBD1 on 6 matching bases. CDR1 is PRHDT, CDR2 FYEKMQ, per germline (reference sequence). Trimming stripped 5 bases from V and 2 bases from J, with 10 bases between. This CDR3 has 13 residues. This chain's CDR3 is CASSPGQTYEQYF. The CDR3, as DNA: TGTGCCAGCAGCCCGGGACAAACCTACGAGCAGTACTTC.

J is TRBJ1-2 and V is TRBV2, with unresolved D. The ends were cut back, 7 bases at V and 8 bases at J, with 14 bases in the middle. Looked up from germline, CDR1 is SNHLY and CDR2 is FYNNEI. The CDR3 extends over 12 amino acids. The CDR3, as DNA: TGTGCCAGCAACCCGATGACGGGAGGCTACACCTTC. Residues: CASNPMTGGYTF. The complete variable domain, with remaining parts taken from reference TRBV2 and TRBJ1-2, reads EPEVTQTPSHQVTQMGQEVILRCVPISNHLYFYWYRQILGQKVEFLVSFYNNEISEKSEIFDDQFSVERPDGSNFTLKIRSTKLEDSAMYFCASNPMTGGYTFGSGTRLTVV.

As to this clone: Germline and junction disagree at one end, which may indicate a read error. V usage is TRBV7-9 and J usage is TRBJ1-2; D gene uncertain. CDR3 length: 13 amino acids. Per the germline V gene, CDR1 is SEHNR and CDR2 is FQNEAQ (reference sequence). The CDR3 DNA is TGTTCCAGCACCCCGGGAGGGAAGGACGGCTACACCTTC. It yields the protein CSSTPGGKDGYTF.